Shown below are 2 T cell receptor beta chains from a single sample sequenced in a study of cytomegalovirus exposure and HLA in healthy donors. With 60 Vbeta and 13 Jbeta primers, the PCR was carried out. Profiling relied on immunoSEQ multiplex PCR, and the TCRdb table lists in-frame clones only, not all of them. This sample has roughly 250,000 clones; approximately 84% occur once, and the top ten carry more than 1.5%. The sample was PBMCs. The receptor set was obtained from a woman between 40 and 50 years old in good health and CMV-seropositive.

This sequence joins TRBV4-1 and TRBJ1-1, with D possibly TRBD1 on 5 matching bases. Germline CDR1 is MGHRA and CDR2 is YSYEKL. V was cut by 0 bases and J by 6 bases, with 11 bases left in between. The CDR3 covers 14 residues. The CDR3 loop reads CASSQDGARAEAFF. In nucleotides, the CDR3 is TGCGCCAGCAGCCAAGATGGGGCCCGGGCTGAAGCTTTCTTT.

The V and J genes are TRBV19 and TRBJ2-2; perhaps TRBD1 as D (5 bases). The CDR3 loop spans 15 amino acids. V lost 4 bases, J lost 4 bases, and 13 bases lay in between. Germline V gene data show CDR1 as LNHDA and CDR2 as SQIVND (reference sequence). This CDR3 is CASSTGAWATGELFF. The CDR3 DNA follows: TGTGCCAGTAGTACTGGGGCTTGGGCCACCGGGGAGCTGTTTTTT.